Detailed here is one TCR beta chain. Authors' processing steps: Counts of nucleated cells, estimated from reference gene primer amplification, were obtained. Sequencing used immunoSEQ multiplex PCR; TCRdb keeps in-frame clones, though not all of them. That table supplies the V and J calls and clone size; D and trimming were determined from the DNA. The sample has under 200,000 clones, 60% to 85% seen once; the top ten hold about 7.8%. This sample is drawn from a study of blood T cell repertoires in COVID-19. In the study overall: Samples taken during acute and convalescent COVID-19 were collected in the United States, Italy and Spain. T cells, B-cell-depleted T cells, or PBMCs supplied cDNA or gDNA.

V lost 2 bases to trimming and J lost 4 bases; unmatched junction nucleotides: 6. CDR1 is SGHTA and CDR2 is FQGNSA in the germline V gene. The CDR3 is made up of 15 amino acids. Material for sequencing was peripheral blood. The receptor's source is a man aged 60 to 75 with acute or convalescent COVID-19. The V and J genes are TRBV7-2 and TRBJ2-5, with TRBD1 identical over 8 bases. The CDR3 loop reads CASSLLGQGGETQYF. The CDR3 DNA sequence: TGTGCCAGCAGCTTACTAGGACAGGGAGGAGAGACCCAGTACTTC.